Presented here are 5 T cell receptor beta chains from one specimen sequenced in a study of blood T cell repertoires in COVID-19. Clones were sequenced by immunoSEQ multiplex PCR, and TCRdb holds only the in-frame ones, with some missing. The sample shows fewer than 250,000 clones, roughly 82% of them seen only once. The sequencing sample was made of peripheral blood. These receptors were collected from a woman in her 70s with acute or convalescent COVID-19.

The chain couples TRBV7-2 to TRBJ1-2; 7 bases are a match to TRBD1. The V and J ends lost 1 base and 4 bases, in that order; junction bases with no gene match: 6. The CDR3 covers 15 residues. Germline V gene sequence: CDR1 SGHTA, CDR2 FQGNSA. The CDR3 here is CASSLDETGIYGYTF. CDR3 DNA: TGTGCCAGCAGCTTAGACGAGACAGGGATCTATGGCTACACCTTC.

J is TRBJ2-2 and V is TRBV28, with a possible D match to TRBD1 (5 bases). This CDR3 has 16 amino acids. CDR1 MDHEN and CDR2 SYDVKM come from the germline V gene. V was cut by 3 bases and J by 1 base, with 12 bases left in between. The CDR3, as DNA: TGTGCCAGCAGTTTGGATGGTACAGGGAACACCGGGGAGCTGTTTTTT. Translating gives CASSLDGTGNTGELFF.

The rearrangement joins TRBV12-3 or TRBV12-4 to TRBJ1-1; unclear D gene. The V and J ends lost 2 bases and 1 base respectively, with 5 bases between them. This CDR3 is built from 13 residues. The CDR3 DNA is TGTGCCAGCAGTTTACGAGAGAACACTGAAGCTTTCTTT. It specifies CASSLRENTEAFF.

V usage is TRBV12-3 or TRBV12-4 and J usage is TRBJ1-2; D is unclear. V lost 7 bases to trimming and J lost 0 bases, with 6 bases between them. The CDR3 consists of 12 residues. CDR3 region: CASTRTNYGYTF. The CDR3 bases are TGTGCCAGCACGCGCACTAACTATGGCTACACCTTC.

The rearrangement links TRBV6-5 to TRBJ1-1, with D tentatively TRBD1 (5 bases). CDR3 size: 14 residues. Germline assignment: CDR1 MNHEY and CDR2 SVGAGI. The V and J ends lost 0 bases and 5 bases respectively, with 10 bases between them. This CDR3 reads CASSYSSGVTEAFF. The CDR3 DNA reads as TGTGCCAGCAGTTACTCGTCGGGGGTTACTGAAGCTTTCTTT.